Below are 23 T cell receptor beta chains sequenced from a single sample in a study of identifying expanded T cells in peripheral blood. The protocol was immunoSEQ multiplex PCR, while the TCRdb copy is restricted to in-frame clones and leaves out a portion. Here the sample spans 60,000 to 70,000 clones, more than 75% being singletons. The sample taken for sequencing was blood. The receptors were gathered from a person aged 18-69 years in good health.

The rearrangement uses TRBV6-5 and TRBJ1-2; TRBD1 matches 7 bases. CDR1 is MNHEY, CDR2 SVGAGI, per germline. Losses at the gene ends were 6 bases for V and 5 bases for J; bases not matched to a gene: 12. The CDR3 runs 15 residues. This chain's CDR3 is CASRILQGPGYGYTF. The CDR3 region has the DNA TGTGCCAGCAGGATCCTACAGGGGCCGGGGTATGGCTACACCTTC.

The V and J genes are TRBV6-1 and TRBJ1-1; D perhaps matches TRBD1 (5 bases). This CDR3 is 15 amino acids long. Trimming removed 2 bases from V and 3 bases from J, with 13 bases in between. The germline gives CDR1 MNHNS, CDR2 SASEGT. The CDR3 protein is CASSEKWRGDTEAFF. CDR3 DNA: TGTGCCAGCAGTGAAAAATGGCGAGGGGACACTGAAGCTTTCTTT.

V and J are TRBV15 and TRBJ1-6; D is uncertain. The V gene lost 3 bases and the J gene lost 5 bases, with 11 bases spanning the gap. This CDR3 has 15 residues. Germline V gene sequence: CDR1 LNHNV, CDR2 YYDKDF (reference sequence). CDR3 DNA: TGTGCCACCAGCAGCGGACCGGAAAATAATTCACCCCTCCACTTT. Its translation is CATSSGPENNSPLHF.

This rearrangement joins TRBV5-1 to TRBJ2-2; D is ambiguous. V lost 5 bases and J lost 5, with 10 bases in between. The length of the CDR3 is 13 residues. Germline lookup yields CDR1 SGHRS and CDR2 YFSETQ. CDR3 in DNA: TGCGCCAGCAGTTTTGCCCCTACCGGGGAGCTGTTTTTT. Protein: CASSFAPTGELFF.

The chain is built from TRBV30 and TRBJ2-7; 7 nucleotides agree with TRBD1. This CDR3 region has 15 residues. Germline CDR1 reads GTSNPN; CDR2 reads SVGIG (reference sequence). V gave up 0 bases and J gave up 3 bases; unmatched junction bases: 8. CDR3: CAWSVFWAGGYEQYF. CDR3 coding DNA: TGTGCCTGGAGTGTATTTTGGGCAGGGGGCTACGAGCAGTACTTC.

The genes are TRBV5-6 and TRBJ2-1; 11 bases fit TRBD2. Trimming at V came to 2 bases and at J to 7 bases, leaving 8 bases not matched to a gene. Germline V gene lookup returns CDR1 SGHDT and CDR2 YYEEEE. The CDR3 loop spans 16 amino acids. The CDR3 loop reads CASSFTSGSVENEQFF. The CDR3 DNA sequence: TGTGCCAGCAGCTTCACTAGCGGGAGTGTTGAAAATGAGCAGTTCTTC.

The rearrangement uses TRBV4-3 and TRBJ2-3; no firm D call. This CDR3 has 14 residues. Germline V lookup: CDR1 LGHNA, CDR2 YSLEER. Trimming took off 3 bases at V and 0 bases at J, with 7 bases between the two ends. The CDR3 loop reads CASSQASSTDTQYF. Here the CDR3 DNA reads TGCGCCAGCAGCCAGGCGTCTAGCACAGATACGCAGTATTTT.

The chain couples TRBV28 to TRBJ2-3; D uncertain. The CDR3 runs 13 residues. Germline assignment: CDR1 MDHEN and CDR2 SYDVKM. Trimming shortened V by 6 bases and J by 1 base, and 8 bases separated the two germline ends. In DNA, the CDR3 is TGTGCCAGCAGCGGCTTCCGCACAGATACGCAGTATTTT. It encodes CASSGFRTDTQYF.

The gene calls are TRBV6-1 and TRBJ1-1; D is unclear. The CDR3 is 12 amino acids. Germline assignment: CDR1 MNHNS and CDR2 SASEGT. The germline V and J ends were trimmed by 7 bases and 1 base, with 7 bases remaining between them. CDR3 protein: CASNRWNTEAFF. The CDR3 DNA sequence: TGTGCCAGCAATAGGTGGAACACTGAAGCTTTCTTT.

J is TRBJ1-1 and V is TRBV5-4, with D perhaps TRBD1 (6 bases). Trimming took 4 bases from V and 1 from J, leaving 8 bases between them. Germline V gene data show CDR1 as SGHNT and CDR2 as YYREEE (reference sequence). The CDR3 totals 13 residues. As DNA, the CDR3 is TGTGCCAGCAGCGTGGACAGGAACACTGAAGCTTTCTTT. As protein: CASSVDRNTEAFF.

This sequence joins TRBV6-1 and TRBJ1-4; 7 bases agree with TRBD1. Germline CDR1 MNHNS, CDR2 SASEGT. Trimming cost V 2 bases and J 7 bases; bases outside gene matches: 10. The CDR3 runs 16 residues. This CDR3 reads CASSEKDGAGGEKLFF. The CDR3 DNA follows: TGTGCCAGCAGTGAAAAGGATGGGGCAGGGGGTGAAAAACTGTTTTTT.

The rearrangement links TRBV5-1 to TRBJ1-2; 8 bases are shared with TRBD1. Germline V gene sequence: CDR1 SGHRS, CDR2 YFSETQ. V dropped 7 bases and J dropped 6; count of bases not matched to a gene: 11. The CDR3 covers 14 residues. CDR3 protein: CASGSQPGGDGYTF. For the CDR3, the DNA is TGCGCCAGCGGATCTCAGCCAGGGGGCGATGGCTACACCTTC.

This chain links TRBV15 with TRBJ2-2; 8 bases are shared with TRBD1. This CDR3 comprises 16 residues. CDR1 is LNHNV, CDR2 YYDKDF, per germline (reference sequence). V shed 5 bases, J shed 2 bases, and the junction held 7 bases outside the gene matches. The CDR3 DNA sequence: TGTGCCACCAGCGGCCGGGGACAGGCCAACACCGGGGAGCTGTTTTTT. It is translated as CATSGRGQANTGELFF.

The chain uses TRBV19 and TRBJ1-4, with TRBD1 identical over 8 bases. V shed 7 bases, J shed 0 bases, and the junction held 16 bases outside the gene matches. The CDR3 length is 19 residues. Germline lookup yields CDR1 LNHDA and CDR2 SQIVND (reference sequence). The DNA of the CDR3 is TGTGCCAGTAAAGGGACGGCGGGACAGGAAATTTCAACTAATGAAAAACTGTTTTTT. Its translation: CASKGTAGQEISTNEKLFF.

This clone is a singleton in its sample. This chain connects TRBV30 to TRBJ2-3; no reliable D call. Germline V gene lookup returns CDR1 GTSNPN and CDR2 SVGIG (reference sequence). The CDR3 consists of 12 residues. Trimming took 3 bases from V and 4 from J, leaving 8 bases between them. CDR3 sequence (DNA): TGTGCCTGGAGCGCTAGAGCAGATACGCAGTATTTT. Its protein is CAWSARADTQYF.

This chain links TRBV28 with TRBJ2-1; maybe TRBD2 (5 bases). Germline CDR1 is MDHEN and CDR2 is SYDVKM. CDR3 length: 13 amino acids. V lost 5 bases, J lost 4 bases, and 9 bases lay in between. In DNA form, the CDR3 reads TGTGCCAGCAGTCGAACGGGATACAATGAGCAGTTCTTC. It encodes CASSRTGYNEQFF.

The chain links TRBV15 to TRBJ1-5; D gene unclear. The V end lost 4 bases, the J end lost 4 bases, and 5 bases lay between the germline ends. Germline V gene lookup returns CDR1 LNHNV and CDR2 YYDKDF (reference sequence). This CDR3 is built from 12 residues. The chain's CDR3 is CATSIKNQPQHF. The CDR3 bases are TGTGCCACCAGCATCAAGAATCAGCCCCAGCATTTT.

This chain joins TRBV27 and TRBJ2-3, with D possibly being TRBD2 (7 bases). Trimming removed 2 bases at V and 2 bases at J, with 23 bases between. The CDR3 runs 19 residues. CDR1 is MNHEY and CDR2 is SMNVEV in the germline V gene (reference sequence). CDR3 bases: TGTGCCAGCAGTTTAGCGGGAGCGATGGGACACGCGGACACAGATACGCAGTATTTT. Encoded protein: CASSLAGAMGHADTDTQYF.

A remark on this clone: The identical CDR3 is also encoded by other nucleotide sequences in the sample. DNA of the CDR3: TGTGCCAGCAGCTTAGGCACCGGGGAGCTGTTTTTT. Protein: CASSLGTGELFF. V is TRBV7-9 and J is TRBJ2-2, with no clear D. Trimming stripped 1 base from V and 4 bases from J, with 1 base between. The CDR3 length is 12 residues. The V gene's germline CDR1 is SEHNR and CDR2 FQNEAQ (reference sequence).

The V call is TRBV28, the J call TRBJ1-4; D is ambiguous. Trimming cost V 3 bases and J 5 bases, with 10 bases left between them. The CDR3 runs to 14 residues. Germline CDR1 reads MDHEN; CDR2 reads SYDVKM. This chain's CDR3 is CASSFVAVNEKLFF. The CDR3 nucleotides read TGTGCCAGCAGTTTCGTGGCCGTCAATGAAAAACTGTTTTTT.

The chain joins TRBV7-3 to TRBJ2-7; D is perhaps TRBD2 (6 bases). V was trimmed by 5 bases and J by 4 bases, leaving 9 bases between them. In germline, CDR1 is SGHTA, CDR2 FQGTGA. The CDR3 has 12 residues. The CDR3 loop is CASSGGVYEQYF. The CDR3 coding sequence is TGTGCCAGCAGCGGAGGGGTGTACGAGCAGTACTTC.

The chain couples TRBV28 to TRBJ2-5; D unresolved. The CDR3 has 11 amino acids. The germline gives CDR1 MDHEN, CDR2 SYDVKM. The V and J ends lost 1 base and 7 bases respectively, with 4 bases between them. The CDR3 loop reads CASSLYGTQYF. The DNA for the CDR3 is TGTGCCAGCAGTTTATACGGGACCCAGTACTTC.

J is TRBJ2-1 and V is TRBV6-6; TRBD1 matches at 9 bases. The CDR3 is 14 amino acids. V dropped 6 bases and J dropped 3; count of bases not matched to a gene: 3. The germline gives CDR1 MNHNY, CDR2 SVGAGI (reference sequence). CDR3 in DNA: TGTGCCAGCAGCAGGACAGGGGACTACAATGAGCAGTTCTTC. Residues: CASSRTGDYNEQFF.